These 3 T cell receptor beta chains came from one sample sequenced in a study of blood T cell dynamics during melanoma immunotherapy. The time point is: week 3, after first cycle of checkpoint inhibitor. Clones were read by immunoSEQ multiplex PCR, and TCRdb kept only the in-frame ones, dropping some. The table records over 9,500 clones, more than 70% of them present only once. Here the sequenced sample was blood, taken from a patient treated with checkpoint blockade. All receptors come from a human donor with melanoma.

The chain combines TRBV29-1 with TRBJ2-7; D possibly corresponds to TRBD1 (6 bases). This CDR3 is 13 amino acids long. Trimming took 0 bases from V and 7 from J, leaving 13 bases between them. The germline V gene encodes CDR1 SQVTM and CDR2 ANQGSEA. Written as DNA, the CDR3 is TGCAGCGTTGAAGAGGGGACACCGCTGGAGCAGTACTTC. Its translation: CSVEEGTPLEQYF.

The chain uses TRBV29-1 and TRBJ2-6; weak D call: TRBD1 (6 bases). Germline-derived CDR1 and CDR2 are SQVTM and ANQGSEA. The CDR3 consists of 16 residues. Between the trimmed V and J ends, which lost 7 bases and 0 bases, there was a span of 16 bases. In nucleotides, the CDR3 is TGCAGCGCCGGGACACCCGCCGGCTCTGGGGCCAACGTCCTGACTTTC. Its protein is CSAGTPAGSGANVLTF.

This chain connects TRBV14 to TRBJ2-7; the D call may be TRBD1 or TRBD2 (5 bases each). This CDR3 comprises 13 residues. Per the germline V gene, CDR1 is SGHDN and CDR2 is FVKESK. The V end lost 4 bases, the J end lost 2 bases, and 9 bases lay between the germline ends. The CDR3 loop reads CASSPRGPYEQYF. The CDR3 DNA follows: TGTGCCAGCAGCCCCCGGGGCCCCTACGAGCAGTACTTC.